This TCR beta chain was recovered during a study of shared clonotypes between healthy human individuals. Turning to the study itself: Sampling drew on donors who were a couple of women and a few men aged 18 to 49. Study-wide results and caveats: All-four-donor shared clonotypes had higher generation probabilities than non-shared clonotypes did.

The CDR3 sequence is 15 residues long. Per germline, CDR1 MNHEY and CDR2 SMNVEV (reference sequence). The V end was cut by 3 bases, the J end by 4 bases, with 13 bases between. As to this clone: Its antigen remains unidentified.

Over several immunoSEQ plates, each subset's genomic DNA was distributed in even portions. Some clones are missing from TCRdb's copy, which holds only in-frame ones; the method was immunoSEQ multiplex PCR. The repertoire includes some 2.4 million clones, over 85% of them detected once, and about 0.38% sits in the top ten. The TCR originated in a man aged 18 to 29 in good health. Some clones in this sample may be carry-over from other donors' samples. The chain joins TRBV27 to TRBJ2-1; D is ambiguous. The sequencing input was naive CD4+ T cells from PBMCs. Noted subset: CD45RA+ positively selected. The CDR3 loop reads CASSLWAARYNEQFF. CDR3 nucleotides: TGTGCCAGCAGTTTGTGGGCCGCGAGATACAATGAGCAGTTCTTC.